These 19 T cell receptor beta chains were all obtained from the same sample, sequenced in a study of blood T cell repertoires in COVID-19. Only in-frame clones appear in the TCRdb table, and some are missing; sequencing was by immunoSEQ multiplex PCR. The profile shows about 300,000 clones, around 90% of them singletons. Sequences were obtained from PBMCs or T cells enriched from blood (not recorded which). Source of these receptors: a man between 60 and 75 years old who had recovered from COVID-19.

CDR3 sequence (DNA): TGTGCCAGCAGCCTCCGGACTAGCGGGAGGGCCCCTCGCTCCTACAATGAGCAGTTCTTC. Amino acids: CASSLRTSGRAPRSYNEQFF. This chain joins TRBV27 and TRBJ2-1, with 15 bases matching TRBD2. This CDR3 contains 20 residues. Germline V CDR1 and CDR2: MNHEY, SMNVEV (reference sequence). After removal of 6 bases from V and 0 bases from J, the junction contained 12 bases not matched to a gene.

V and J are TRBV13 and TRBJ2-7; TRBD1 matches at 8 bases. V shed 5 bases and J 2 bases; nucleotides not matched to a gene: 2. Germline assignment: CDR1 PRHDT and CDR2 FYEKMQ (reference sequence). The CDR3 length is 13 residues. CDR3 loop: CASSETGAYEQYF. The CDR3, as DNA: TGTGCCAGCAGCGAGACAGGGGCCTACGAGCAGTACTTC.

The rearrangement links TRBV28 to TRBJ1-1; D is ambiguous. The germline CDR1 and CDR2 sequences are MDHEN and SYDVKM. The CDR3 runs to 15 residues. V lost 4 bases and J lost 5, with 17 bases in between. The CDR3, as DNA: TGTGCCAGCAGTTCAGGTACGCTAGCGGTAACTGAAGCTTTCTTT. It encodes CASSSGTLAVTEAFF. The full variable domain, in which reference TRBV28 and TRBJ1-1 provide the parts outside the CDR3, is DVKVTQSSRYLVKRTGEKVFLECVQDMDHENMFWYRQDPGLGLRLIYFSYDVKMKEKGDIPEGYSVSREKKERFSLILESASTNQTSMYLCASSSGTLAVTEAFFGQGTRLTVV.

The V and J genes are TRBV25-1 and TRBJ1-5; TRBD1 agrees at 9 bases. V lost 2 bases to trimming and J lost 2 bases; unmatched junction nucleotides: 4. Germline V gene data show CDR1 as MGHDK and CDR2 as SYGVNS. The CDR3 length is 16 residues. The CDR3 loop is CASSETGGLGNQPQHF. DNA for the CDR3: TGTGCCAGCAGTGAAACAGGGGGCCTGGGCAATCAGCCCCAGCATTTT.

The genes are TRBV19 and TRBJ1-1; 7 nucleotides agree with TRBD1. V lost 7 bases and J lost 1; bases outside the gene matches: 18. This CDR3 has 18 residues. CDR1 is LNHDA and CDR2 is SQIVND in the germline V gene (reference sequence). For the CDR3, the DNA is TGTGCCAGTATCCCTGTTCTGGGGGCTAGGGGGCGGAACACTGAAGCTTTCTTT. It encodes CASIPVLGARGRNTEAFF.

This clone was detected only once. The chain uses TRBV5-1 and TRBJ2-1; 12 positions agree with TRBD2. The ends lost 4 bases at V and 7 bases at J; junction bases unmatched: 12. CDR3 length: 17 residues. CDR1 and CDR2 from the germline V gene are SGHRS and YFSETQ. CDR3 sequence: CASSTPQTSGSVNEQFF. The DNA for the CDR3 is TGCGCCAGCAGCACCCCCCAGACTAGCGGGAGTGTGAATGAGCAGTTCTTC.

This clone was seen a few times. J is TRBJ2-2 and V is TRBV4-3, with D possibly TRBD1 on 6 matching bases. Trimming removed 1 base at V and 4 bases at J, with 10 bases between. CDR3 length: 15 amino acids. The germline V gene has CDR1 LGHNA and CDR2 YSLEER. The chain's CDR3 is CASSQGTEFTGELFF. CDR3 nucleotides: TGCGCCAGCAGCCAAGGGACAGAATTCACCGGGGAGCTGTTTTTT.

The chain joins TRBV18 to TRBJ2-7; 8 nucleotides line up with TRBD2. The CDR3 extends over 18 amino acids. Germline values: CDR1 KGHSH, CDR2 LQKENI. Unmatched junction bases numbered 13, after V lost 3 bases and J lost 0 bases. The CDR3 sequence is CASSPPTSGSSPSYEQYF. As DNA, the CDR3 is TGTGCCAGCTCACCCCCTACTAGCGGAAGCTCCCCCTCCTACGAGCAGTACTTC.

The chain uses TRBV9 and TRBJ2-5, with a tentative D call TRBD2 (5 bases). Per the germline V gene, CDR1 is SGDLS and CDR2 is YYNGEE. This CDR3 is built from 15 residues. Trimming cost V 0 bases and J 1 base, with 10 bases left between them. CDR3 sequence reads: CASSVGGLSQETQYF. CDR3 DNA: TGTGCCAGCAGCGTAGGAGGACTTTCCCAAGAGACCCAGTACTTC.

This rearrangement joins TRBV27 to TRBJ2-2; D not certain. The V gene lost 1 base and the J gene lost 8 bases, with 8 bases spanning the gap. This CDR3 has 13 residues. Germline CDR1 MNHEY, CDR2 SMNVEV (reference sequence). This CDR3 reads CASSLFSEGELFF. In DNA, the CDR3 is TGTGCCAGCAGTTTATTCTCTGAGGGGGAGCTGTTTTTT.

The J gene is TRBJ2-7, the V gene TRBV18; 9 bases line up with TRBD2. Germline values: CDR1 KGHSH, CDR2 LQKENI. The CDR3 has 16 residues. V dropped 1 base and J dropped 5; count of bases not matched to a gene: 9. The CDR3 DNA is TGTGCCAGCTCACCACTTAGTGTCGGCGGGAGGGACGAGCAGTACTTC. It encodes CASSPLSVGGRDEQYF.

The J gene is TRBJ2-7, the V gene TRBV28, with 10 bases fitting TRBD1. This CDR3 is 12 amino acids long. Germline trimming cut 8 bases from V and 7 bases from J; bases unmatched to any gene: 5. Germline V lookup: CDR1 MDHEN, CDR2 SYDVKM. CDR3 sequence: CASRQGAREQYF. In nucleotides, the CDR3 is TGTGCCAGCCGACAGGGGGCGCGAGAGCAGTACTTC.

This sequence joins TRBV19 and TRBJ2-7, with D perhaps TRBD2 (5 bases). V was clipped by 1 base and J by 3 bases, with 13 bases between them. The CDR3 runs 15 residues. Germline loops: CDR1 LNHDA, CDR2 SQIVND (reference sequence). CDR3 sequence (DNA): TGTGCCAGTAGTATAGCCCCGGGGTTCAGCTACGAGCAGTACTTC. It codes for CASSIAPGFSYEQYF.

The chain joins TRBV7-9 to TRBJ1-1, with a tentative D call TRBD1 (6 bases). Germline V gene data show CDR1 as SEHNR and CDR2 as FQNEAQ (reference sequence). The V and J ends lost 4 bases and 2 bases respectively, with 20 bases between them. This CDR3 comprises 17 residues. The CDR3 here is CASSSDKQGWSNTEAFF. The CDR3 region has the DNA TGTGCCAGCAGCTCAGACAAACAGGGTTGGAGTAACACTGAAGCTTTCTTT.

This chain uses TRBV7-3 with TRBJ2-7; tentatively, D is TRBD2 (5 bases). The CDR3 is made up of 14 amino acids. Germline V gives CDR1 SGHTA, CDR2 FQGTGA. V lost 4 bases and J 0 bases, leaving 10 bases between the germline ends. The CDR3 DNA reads TGTGCCAGCAGCTACAGCGGCAACTCCTACGAGCAGTACTTC. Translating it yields CASSYSGNSYEQYF.

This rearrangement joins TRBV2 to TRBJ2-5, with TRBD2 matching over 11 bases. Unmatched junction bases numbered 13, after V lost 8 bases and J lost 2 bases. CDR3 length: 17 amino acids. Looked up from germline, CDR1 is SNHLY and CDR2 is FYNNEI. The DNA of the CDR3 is TGTGCCAGCGCTCTGACAGGGCTAGCGGGAGGTCAAGAGACCCAGTACTTC. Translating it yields CASALTGLAGGQETQYF.

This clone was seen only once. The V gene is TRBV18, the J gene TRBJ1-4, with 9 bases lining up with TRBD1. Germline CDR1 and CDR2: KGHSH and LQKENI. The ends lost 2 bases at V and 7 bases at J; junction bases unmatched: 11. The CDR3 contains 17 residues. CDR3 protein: CASSPGTGRFPAEKLFF. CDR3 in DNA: TGTGCCAGCTCACCAGGGACAGGGCGGTTTCCTGCTGAAAAACTGTTTTTT.

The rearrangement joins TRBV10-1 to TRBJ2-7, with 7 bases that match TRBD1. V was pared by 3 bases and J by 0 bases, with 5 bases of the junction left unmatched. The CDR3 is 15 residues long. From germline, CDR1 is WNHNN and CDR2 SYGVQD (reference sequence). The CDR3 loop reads CASSDRDRISYEQYF. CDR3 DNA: TGCGCCAGCAGTGACCGGGACAGAATCTCCTACGAGCAGTACTTC.

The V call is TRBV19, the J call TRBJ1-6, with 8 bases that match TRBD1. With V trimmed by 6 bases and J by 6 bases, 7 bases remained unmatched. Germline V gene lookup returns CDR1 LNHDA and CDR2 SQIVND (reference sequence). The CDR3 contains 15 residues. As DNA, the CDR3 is TGTGCCAGTAGAACCGGAGACAGGGGTAATTCACCCCTCCACTTT. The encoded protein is CASRTGDRGNSPLHF. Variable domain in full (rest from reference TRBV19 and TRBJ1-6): DGGITQSPKYLFRKEGQNVTLSCEQNLNHDAMYWYRQDPGQGLRLIYYSQIVNDFQKGDIAEGYSVSREKKESFPLTVTSAQKNPTAFYLCASRTGDRGNSPLHFGNGTRLTVT.